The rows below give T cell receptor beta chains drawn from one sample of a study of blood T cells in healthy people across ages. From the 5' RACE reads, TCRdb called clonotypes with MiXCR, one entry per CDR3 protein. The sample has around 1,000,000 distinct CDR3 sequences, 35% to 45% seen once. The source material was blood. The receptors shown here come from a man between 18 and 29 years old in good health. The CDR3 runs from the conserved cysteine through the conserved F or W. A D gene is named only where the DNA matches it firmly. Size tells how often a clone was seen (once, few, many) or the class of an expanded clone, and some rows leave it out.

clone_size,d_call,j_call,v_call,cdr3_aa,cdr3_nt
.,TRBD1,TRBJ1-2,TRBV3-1,CASSYRTGGHLNGYTF,TGTGCCAGCAGCTATCGGACAGGGGGCCACCTAAATGGCTACACCTTC
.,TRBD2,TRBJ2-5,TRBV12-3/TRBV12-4,CASSRTSGRQETRYF,TGTGCCAGCAGTCGGACTAGCGGAAGACAAGAGACCCGGTACTTC
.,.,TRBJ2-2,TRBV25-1,CASSELGGTALYTGELFF,TGTGCCAGCAGTGAATTAGGAGGGACAGCCCTATACACCGGGGAGCTGTTTTTT
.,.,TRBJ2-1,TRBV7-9,CASSPPPRLSSYNEQFF,TGTGCCAGCAGCCCCCCCCCTCGTCTCAGCTCCTACAATGAGCAGTTCTTC
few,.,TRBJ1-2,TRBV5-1,CASSHGQKIYGYTF,TGCGCCAGCAGCCACGGACAGAAAATCTATGGCTACACCTTC
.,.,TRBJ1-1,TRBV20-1,CSATRGIPGDYTEAFF,TGCAGTGCTACGAGGGGAATACCAGGGGACTACACTGAAGCTTTCTTT
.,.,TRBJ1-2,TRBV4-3,CASSQGRQGRYGYTF,TGCGCCAGCAGCCAAGGGCGCCAGGGCCGCTATGGCTACACCTTC
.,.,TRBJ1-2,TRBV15,CATSRDRLYGYTF,TGTGCCACCAGCAGAGATAGGCTATATGGCTACACCTTC
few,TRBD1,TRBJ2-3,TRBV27,CASSLLDRGGPDTQYF,TGTGCCAGCAGTTTACTGGACAGGGGAGGTCCAGATACGCAGTATTTT
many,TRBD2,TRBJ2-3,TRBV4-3,CASSQLAGSTDTQYF,TGTGCCAGCAGCCAACTAGCGGGTAGCACAGATACGCAGTATTTT
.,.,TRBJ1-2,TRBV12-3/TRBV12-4,CASSFSRSAQGQGYTF,TGTGCCAGCAGTTTTAGTCGCTCCGCCCAGGGGCAAGGCTACACCTTC
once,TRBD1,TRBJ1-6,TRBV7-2,CASSPQGQGPLLPLHF,TGTGCCAGCAGCCCCCAGGGACAGGGACCCCTTTTACCCCTCCACTTT
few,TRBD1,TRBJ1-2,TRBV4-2,CASSHVTRDRYLWRYGYTF,TGTGCCAGCAGCCATGTGACCCGGGACAGATATCTCTGGAGGTATGGCTACACCTTC
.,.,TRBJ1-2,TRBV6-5,CASRTRGADYGYTF,TGTGCCAGCAGAACCAGGGGAGCAGACTATGGCTACACCTTC
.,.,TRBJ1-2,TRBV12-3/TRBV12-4,CASSRRHYGYTF,TGTGCCAGCAGTCGACGACATTATGGCTACACCTTC
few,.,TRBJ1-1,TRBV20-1,CSASTGGTEAFF,TGCAGTGCTAGTACGGGGGGCACTGAAGCTTTCTTT
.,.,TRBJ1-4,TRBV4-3,CASSVRGHATNEKLFF,TGCGCCAGCAGCGTCCGGGGGCACGCAACTAATGAAAAACTGTTTTTT
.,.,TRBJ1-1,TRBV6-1,CASTLNIGDGAFF,TGTGCCAGCACTCTGAATATCGGGGATGGAGCTTTCTTT
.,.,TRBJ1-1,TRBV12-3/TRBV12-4,CASSLIGQVEAFF,TGTGCCAGCAGCCTTATTGGGCAGGTTGAAGCTTTCTTT
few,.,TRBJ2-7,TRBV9,CASSVDPGLGEQYF,TGTGCCAGCAGCGTAGACCCAGGGCTCGGCGAGCAGTACTTC
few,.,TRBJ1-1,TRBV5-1,CASSLVAGKDTEAFF,TGCGCCAGCAGCTTGGTGGCAGGGAAGGACACTGAAGCTTTCTTT
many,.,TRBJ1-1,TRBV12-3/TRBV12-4,CASSPTTLNTEAFF,TGTGCCAGCAGTCCCACCACCTTGAACACTGAAGCTTTCTTT
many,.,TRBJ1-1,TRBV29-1,CSVGRGGTEAFF,TGCAGCGTTGGTCGTGGAGGCACTGAAGCTTTCTTT
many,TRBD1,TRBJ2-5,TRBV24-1,CATSSGQGSQETQYF,TGTGCCACCAGTTCTGGACAGGGATCCCAAGAGACCCAGTACTTC
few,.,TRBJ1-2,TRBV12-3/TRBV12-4,CASFPDRANYGYTF,TGTGCCAGTTTCCCCGACAGAGCTAACTATGGCTACACCTTC
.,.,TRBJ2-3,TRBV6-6,CASSSGSGLANIDTQYF,TGTGCCAGCAGTTCGGGTTCTGGGCTAGCGAACATAGATACGCAGTATTTT
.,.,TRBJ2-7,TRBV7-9,CASSFGTGREQYF,TGTGCCAGCAGCTTCGGGACCGGTCGAGAGCAGTACTTC
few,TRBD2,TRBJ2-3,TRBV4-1,CASSRTSILAGDTQYF,TGCGCCAGCAGCCGAACGAGCATACTAGCGGGGGATACGCAGTATTTT
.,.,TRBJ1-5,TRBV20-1,CSARAEGGGQPQHF,TGCAGTGCTAGAGCCGAGGGGGGGGGTCAGCCCCAGCATTTT
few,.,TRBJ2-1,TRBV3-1,CASSQDQAWEQFF,TGTGCCAGCAGCCAAGATCAGGCTTGGGAGCAGTTCTTC
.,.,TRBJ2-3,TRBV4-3,CASSPGGEVRTDTQYF,TGCGCCAGCAGCCCCGGGGGAGAGGTACGCACAGATACGCAGTATTTT
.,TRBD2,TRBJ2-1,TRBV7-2,CASKAGNYNEQFF,TGTGCCAGCAAAGCGGGGAATTACAATGAGCAGTTCTTC
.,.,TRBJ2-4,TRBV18,CASSLDRGDIQYF,TGTGCCAGCTCCCTCGACCGCGGCGACATTCAGTACTTC
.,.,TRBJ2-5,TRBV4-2,CASSQDPDEQYF,TGTGCCAGTAGCCAAGATCCGGATGAGCAGTACTTC
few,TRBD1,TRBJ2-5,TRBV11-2,CASSYRDRVWETQYF,TGTGCCAGCAGCTACAGGGACAGGGTTTGGGAGACCCAGTACTTC
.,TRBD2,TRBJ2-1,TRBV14,CASSQDLGLAAYNEQFF,TGTGCCAGCAGCCAAGATTTGGGGCTAGCGGCCTACAATGAGCAGTTCTTC
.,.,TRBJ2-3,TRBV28,CASELGDTQYF,TGTGCCAGCGAACTTGGGGATACGCAGTATTTT
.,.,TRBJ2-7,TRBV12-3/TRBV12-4,CASRPGKPGYNEQYF,TGTGCCAGCAGACCTGGGAAGCCCGGATACAATGAGCAGTACTTC
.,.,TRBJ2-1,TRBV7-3,CASSLSHRGGNEQFF,TGTGCCAGCAGCCTCTCTCACAGGGGGGGCAATGAGCAGTTCTTC
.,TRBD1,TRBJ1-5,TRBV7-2,CASSLARGTGAYSNQPQHF,TGTGCCAGCAGCTTAGCGCGGGGGACAGGGGCCTATAGCAATCAGCCCCAGCATTTT
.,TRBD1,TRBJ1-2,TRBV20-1,CSARGQGRGHYEGYTF,TGCAGTGCCCGCGGACAGGGGAGAGGCCACTATGAGGGCTACACCTTC
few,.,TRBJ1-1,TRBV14,CASSQVGVTEAFF,TGTGCCAGCAGCCAAGTTGGTGTCACTGAAGCTTTCTTT
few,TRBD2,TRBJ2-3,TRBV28,CASSFPTIWLAAPKDTQYF,TGTGCCAGCAGTTTCCCCACGATCTGGCTAGCGGCCCCCAAGGATACGCAGTATTTT
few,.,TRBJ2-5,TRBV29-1,CSVEDPLGRETQYF,TGCAGCGTTGAAGATCCCCTCGGTAGGGAGACCCAGTACTTC
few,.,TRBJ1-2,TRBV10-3,CAISVTGEPQGVAGYTF,TGTGCCATCAGTGTAACCGGGGAGCCCCAAGGGGTTGCGGGCTACACCTTC
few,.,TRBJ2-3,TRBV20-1,CSCGPGEGTDTQYF,TGCAGCTGTGGGCCGGGGGAGGGCACAGATACGCAGTATTTT
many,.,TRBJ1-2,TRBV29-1,CGSGTDNYGYTF,TGCGGCTCGGGGACGGATAACTATGGCTACACCTTC
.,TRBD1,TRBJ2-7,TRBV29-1,CSVEYLGTGVNEQYF,TGCAGCGTTGAATACCTCGGGACAGGGGTGAATGAGCAGTACTTC
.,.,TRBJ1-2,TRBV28,CASSLSPTGPFYGYTF,TGTGCCAGCAGTTTAAGCCCCACCGGGCCCTTCTATGGCTACACCTTC
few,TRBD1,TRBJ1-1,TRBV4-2,CASSPGDRLNTEAFF,TGTGCCAGCAGCCCAGGGGACAGACTAAACACTGAAGCTTTCTTT
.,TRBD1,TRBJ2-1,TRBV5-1,CASSSRTGDRNNEQFF,TGCGCCAGCAGCTCCCGGACAGGGGACAGGAACAATGAGCAGTTCTTC
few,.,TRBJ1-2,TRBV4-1,CASSQDRAAYYGYTF,TGCGCCAGCAGCCAAGATCGAGCGGCCTACTATGGCTACACCTTC
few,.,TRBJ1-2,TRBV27,CASSLRINYGYTF,TGTGCCAGCAGTCTCCGTATTAACTATGGCTACACCTTC
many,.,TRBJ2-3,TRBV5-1,CASSTGTFTDTQYF,TGCGCCAGTTCCACGGGGACCTTCACAGATACGCAGTATTTT
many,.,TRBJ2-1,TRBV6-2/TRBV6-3,CASSVAGPSEQFF,TGTGCCAGCAGTGTGGCGGGGCCCAGTGAGCAGTTCTTC
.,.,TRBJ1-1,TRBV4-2,CASSQGALKNTEAFF,TGTGCCAGCAGCCAAGGAGCGCTTAAGAACACTGAAGCTTTCTTT
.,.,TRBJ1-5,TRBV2,CASITGIGQPQHF,TGTGCCAGCATTACAGGGATTGGACAGCCCCAGCATTTT
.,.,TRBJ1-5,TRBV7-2,CASSLAQDSNQPQHF,TGTGCCAGCAGCTTAGCGCAGGATAGCAATCAGCCCCAGCATTTT
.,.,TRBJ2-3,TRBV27,CASSASARTDTQYF,TGTGCCAGCAGCGCCAGCGCACGGACAGATACGCAGTATTTT